The 8 T cell receptor beta chains given below trace back to one sample, sequenced in a study of OX40 agonist ivuxolimab in advanced cancers. Data came from immunoSEQ multiplex PCR; TCRdb stores just in-frame clones and leaves some out. The data contain more than 50,000 clones, roughly four fifths of them singletons. The sample here was CD4+ or CD8+ T cells sorted from blood, taken in a trial of the OX40 agonist ivuxolimab. These receptors were obtained from an adult with an advanced solid tumor such as melanoma, head and neck, liver or kidney cancer.

The chain is built from TRBV5-4 and TRBJ1-4, with 7 bases that match TRBD1. Germline lookup yields CDR1 SGHNT and CDR2 YYREEE (reference sequence). V lost 2 bases, J lost 4 bases, and 11 bases stayed unmatched. This CDR3 comprises 17 residues. Here the CDR3 reads CASSFEDRVRGNEKLFF. The CDR3 DNA reads as TGTGCCAGCAGCTTTGAAGACAGGGTTAGGGGTAATGAAAAACTGTTTTTT.

This chain links TRBV10-1 with TRBJ2-7; D might be TRBD1 (6 bases). With 4 bases removed from V and 6 bases from J, the gap between germline ends came to 13 bases. The CDR3 extends over 13 amino acids. Germline CDR1 is WNHNN and CDR2 is SYGVQD (reference sequence). The CDR3 nucleotides are TGCGCCAGCAGTGCACAGGGTCCTCGCGAGCAGTACTTC. As protein: CASSAQGPREQYF.

This clone has just one count. The rearrangement joins TRBV6-1 to TRBJ2-7; 11 bases map to TRBD2. Trimming at V came to 4 bases and at J to 1 base, leaving 3 bases not matched to a gene. The CDR3 has 15 residues. Per germline, CDR1 MNHNS and CDR2 SASEGT. The CDR3 nucleotides read TGTGCCAGCAGTGCAACTAGCGGGGGTTCCTACGAGCAGTACTTC. Translated: CASSATSGGSYEQYF.

The DNA for the CDR3 is TGTGCCAGCAGCTGGGGGACAGATAAGCAGTTCTTC. It codes for CASSWGTDKQFF. The chain employs TRBV5-6 and TRBJ2-1, with 7 bases identical to TRBD1. J was trimmed by 11 bases and V by 3 bases; bases with no gene match: 5. The CDR3 is 12 residues long. Per the germline V gene, CDR1 is SGHDT and CDR2 is YYEEEE.

The rearrangement links TRBV21-1 to TRBJ1-1. TRBV21-1 is designated a pseudogene. The CDR3 is 15 residues long. CDR3 sequence: CASSDDWVGGTEAFF. The CDR3 DNA reads TGTGCCAGCAGCGACGACTGGGTAGGTGGGACTGAAGCTTTCTTT.

V gene TRBV7-9 combines with J gene TRBJ2-7, with no clear D. Germline values: CDR1 SEHNR, CDR2 FQNEAQ (reference sequence). The length of the CDR3 is 14 residues. V was trimmed by 0 bases and J by 6 bases, leaving 12 bases between them. The CDR3 DNA reads TGTGCCAGCAGCTTAGCGCGGCTCGCTAGCGAGCAGTACTTC. Amino acids: CASSLARLASEQYF.

The CDR3 DNA follows: TGTGCCAGTAGTATTTATGGGGCAAGGTCGGGGTCACCCCTCCACTTT. Protein sequence: CASSIYGARSGSPLHF. The rearrangement uses TRBV19 and TRBJ1-6; weak D call: TRBD1 (5 bases). Between the trimmed V and J ends, which lost 3 bases and 10 bases, there was a span of 19 bases. CDR3 length equals 16 residues. The germline V gene encodes CDR1 LNHDA and CDR2 SQIVND (reference sequence).

The rearrangement joins TRBV7-9 to TRBJ2-7; no clear D. The CDR3 length is 13 residues. From germline, CDR1 is SEHNR and CDR2 FQNEAQ (reference sequence). The V end lost 5 bases, the J end lost 4 bases, and 12 bases lay between the germline ends. The CDR3 loop is CASSMTSPYEQYF. Here the CDR3 DNA reads TGTGCCAGCAGCATGACAAGTCCGTACGAGCAGTACTTC.